The rows below give T cell receptor beta chains drawn from one sample of a study of blood T cell repertoires in COVID-19. Some clones are missing from TCRdb's copy, which holds only in-frame ones; the method was immunoSEQ multiplex PCR. The table records 130,000 or so clones, 81% of them present only once. Material for sequencing was peripheral blood. These receptors were collected from a woman aged 55-70 years with active or convalescent COVID-19. The CDR3 runs from the conserved cysteine through the conserved F or W. D genes are given only for firm matches. Rows may omit the clone size; those that give it use once, few, many or a size class.

j_call clone_size v_call d_call cdr3_aa cdr3_nt
TRBJ1-1 few TRBV29-1 TRBD1 CSAGQALNTEAFF TGCAGCGCCGGACAGGCCTTGAACACTGAAGCTTTCTTT
TRBJ2-7 - TRBV19 TRBD2 CASSVSGTTYEQYF TGTGCCAGTAGTGTATCAGGGACTACCTACGAGCAGTACTTC
TRBJ1-6 - TRBV27 - CASREGVSVSPLHF TGTGCCAGCAGGGAAGGGGTCTCGGTGTCACCCCTCCACTTT
TRBJ1-3 - TRBV5-4 TRBD1 CASSRDRVSGNTIYF TGTGCCAGCTCCCGGGACAGGGTCTCTGGAAACACCATATATTTT
TRBJ2-1 - TRBV18 TRBD1 CASSRTGENEQFF TGTGCCAGCTCGAGGACAGGGGAAAATGAGCAGTTCTTC
TRBJ2-1 - TRBV7-9 - CASSFTGEVQFF TGTGCCAGCAGCTTTACAGGGGAGGTGCAGTTCTTC
TRBJ2-3 - TRBV15 TRBD2 CATSRDWNSGDTQYF TGTGCCACCAGCAGAGACTGGAATAGCGGGGATACGCAGTATTTT
TRBJ2-6 - TRBV28 TRBD1 CASSPPKQGAGANVLTF TGTGCCAGCAGTCCGCCGAAACAGGGGGCTGGGGCCAACGTCCTGACTTTC
TRBJ1-1 - TRBV7-9 - CASSIQGLGAEAFF TGTGCCAGCAGCATACAGGGACTAGGAGCTGAAGCTTTCTTT
TRBJ2-5 - TRBV28 - CASRLLPQAETQYF TGTGCCAGCAGACTACTTCCACAAGCGGAGACCCAGTACTTC